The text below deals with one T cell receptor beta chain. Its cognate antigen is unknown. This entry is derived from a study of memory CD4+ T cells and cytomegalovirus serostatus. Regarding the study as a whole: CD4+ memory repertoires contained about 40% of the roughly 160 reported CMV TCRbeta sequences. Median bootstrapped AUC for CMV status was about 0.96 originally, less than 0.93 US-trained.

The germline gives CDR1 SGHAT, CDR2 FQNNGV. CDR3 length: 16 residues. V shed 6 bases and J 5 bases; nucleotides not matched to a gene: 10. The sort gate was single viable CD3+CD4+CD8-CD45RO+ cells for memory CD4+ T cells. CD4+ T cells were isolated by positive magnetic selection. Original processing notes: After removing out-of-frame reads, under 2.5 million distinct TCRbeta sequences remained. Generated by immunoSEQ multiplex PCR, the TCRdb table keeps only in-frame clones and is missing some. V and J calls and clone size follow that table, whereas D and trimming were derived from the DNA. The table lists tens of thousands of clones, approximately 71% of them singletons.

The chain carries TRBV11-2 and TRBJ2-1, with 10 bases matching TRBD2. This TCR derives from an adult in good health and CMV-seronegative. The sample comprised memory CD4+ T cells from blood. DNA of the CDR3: TGTGCCAGCAGTCGAACTACTAGCGGGGTCAACAATGAGCAGTTCTTC. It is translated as CASSRTTSGVNNEQFF.